Shown below are 19 T cell receptor beta chains from a single sample sequenced in a study of T cells in localized non-small cell lung cancer. Assay used: immunoSEQ multiplex PCR; TCRdb lists only in-frame clones, some missing. This sample has tens of thousands of clones, with around 90% found just once. The sequences come from peripheral blood, collected before any cancer treatment. The receptors originated from a man aged 40 to 75 with stage I squamous cell lung carcinoma.

J is TRBJ1-5 and V is TRBV7-2, with no clear D. The CDR3 has 13 amino acids. V was pared by 2 bases and J by 3 bases, with 5 bases between. CDR1 and CDR2 (germline): SGHTA, FQGNSA. The CDR3 here is CASSLNFNQPQHF. As DNA, the CDR3 is TGTGCCAGCAGCTTAAACTTCAATCAGCCCCAGCATTTT.

This clone turned up a few times. CDR3 bases: TGTGCCAGTAGTATTGTTCCAGGGGACATCACAGATACGCAGTATTTT. Encoded protein: CASSIVPGDITDTQYF. The chain joins TRBV19 to TRBJ2-3, with D possibly being TRBD1 (6 bases). The CDR3 extends over 16 amino acids. Germline CDR1 and CDR2: LNHDA and SQIVND (reference sequence). V was shortened by 3 bases and J by 2 bases, with 15 bases between the two germline ends.

This clone was detected once. The CDR3 here is CASSYRQGTFSGNTIYF. Here the CDR3 DNA reads TGTGCCAGCAGCTACAGACAGGGCACCTTCTCTGGAAACACCATATATTTT. The V call is TRBV11-2, the J call TRBJ1-3, with TRBD1 identical over 7 bases. V was clipped by 4 bases and J by 0 bases; unmatched bases: 9. The CDR3 totals 17 residues. CDR1 is SGHAT, CDR2 FQNNGV, per germline.

The chain employs TRBV5-1 and TRBJ2-6, with a possible D match to TRBD1 (6 bases). The CDR3 is 19 amino acids. The V end was cut by 2 bases, the J end by 4 bases, with 22 bases between. CDR1 is SGHRS, CDR2 YFSETQ, per germline. For the CDR3, the DNA is TGCGCCAGCAGCTTTAGGGTGGACAGCAGATTCCTCGGGGCCAACGTCCTGACTTTC. It encodes CASSFRVDSRFLGANVLTF. Full variable domain (rest looked up from reference TRBV5-1 and TRBJ2-6): KAGVTQTPRYLIKTRGQQVTLSCSPISGHRSVSWYQQTPGQGLQFLFEYFSETQRNKGNFPGRFSGRQFSNSRSEMNVSTLELGDSALYLCASSFRVDSRFLGANVLTFGAGSRLTVL.

The rearrangement uses TRBV11-3 and TRBJ2-7, with TRBD2 matching 10 bases. In germline, CDR1 is SGHNT, CDR2 YENEEA. Trimming cost V 6 bases and J 3 bases; bases outside gene matches: 5. This CDR3 has 14 residues. The CDR3 coding sequence is TGTGCCAGCAGTTTTAGCGGGGGGCACTACGAGCAGTACTTC. Its translation: CASSFSGGHYEQYF.

V usage is TRBV5-1 and J usage is TRBJ1-2; perhaps TRBD1 as D (6 bases). Germline lookup yields CDR1 SGHRS and CDR2 YFSETQ. CDR3 size: 16 residues. Trimming cost V 0 bases and J 2 bases, with 14 bases left between them. CDR3 nucleotide sequence: TGCGCCAGCAGCTTGGGACAGGCTATTGTGAACTATGGCTACACCTTC. It translates to CASSLGQAIVNYGYTF.

This clone turned up a few times. V and J are TRBV5-5 and TRBJ1-4, with D possibly matching TRBD1 (5 bases). The CDR3 has 14 amino acids. The germline gives CDR1 SGHKS, CDR2 YYEKEE (reference sequence). V was clipped by 6 bases and J by 10 bases, with 19 bases between them. Here the CDR3 DNA reads TGTGCCAGCAACGCCGGGACTTTAGAAGGAAAACTGTTTTTT. It translates to CASNAGTLEGKLFF.

This clone showed up just a few times. The rearrangement uses TRBV6-1 and TRBJ1-6; D unresolved. In germline, CDR1 is MNHNS, CDR2 SASEGT. This CDR3 has 10 residues. V was shortened by 1 base and J by 15 bases, with 4 bases between the two germline ends. The CDR3 DNA follows: TGTGCCAGCAGTGAAGGGGTCCTCCACTTT. This gives the protein CASSEGVLHF.

The chain employs TRBV7-3 and TRBJ2-7; 11 bases align to TRBD2. V shed 5 bases, J shed 3 bases, and the junction held 6 bases outside the gene matches. Per germline, CDR1 SGHTA and CDR2 FQGTGA. The CDR3 is 15 residues long. The CDR3 loop is CASSQTSGGGYEQYF. CDR3 nucleotide sequence: TGTGCCAGCAGCCAAACTAGCGGGGGTGGCTACGAGCAGTACTTC. Using reference TRBV7-3 and TRBJ2-7 for the parts outside the CDR3, the full variable domain is GAGVSQTPSNKVTEKGKYVELRCDPISGHTALYWYRQSLGQGPEFLIYFQGTGAADDSGLPNDRFFAVRPEGSVSTLKIQRTERGDSAVYLCASSQTSGGGYEQYFGPGTRLTVT.

The chain carries TRBV7-9 and TRBJ1-1; unclear D gene. The CDR3 runs 17 residues. Germline V gene sequence: CDR1 SEHNR, CDR2 FQNEAQ (reference sequence). V dropped 0 bases and J dropped 1 base, with 15 bases sitting between them. CDR3 protein: CASSLAFDQRSNTEAFF. For the CDR3, the DNA is TGTGCCAGCAGCTTAGCCTTTGACCAAAGATCGAACACTGAAGCTTTCTTT.

V is TRBV19 and J is TRBJ1-2; 7 bases agree with TRBD1. The V gene end was trimmed by 6 bases and the J gene end by 5 bases; junction bases not matched to a gene: 15. The CDR3 sequence is 16 residues long. The V gene's germline CDR1 is LNHDA and CDR2 SQIVND (reference sequence). The CDR3 coding sequence is TGTGCCAGTAGCGCCGTACCGGGACAGACCCTATATGGCTACACCTTC. It yields the protein CASSAVPGQTLYGYTF.

The V call is TRBV12-5, the J call TRBJ1-5, with TRBD1 matching over 7 bases. The CDR3 runs to 15 residues. CDR1 and CDR2 (germline): LGHNT, FRNRAP. J gave up 6 bases and V 3 bases, and 8 bases lay outside the gene matches. The CDR3 DNA reads as TGTGCTAGTGGTTTTAACGGACAGGTAGGTCAGCCCCAGCATTTT. It yields the protein CASGFNGQVGQPQHF.

The chain couples TRBV27 to TRBJ1-5; TRBD1 might be the D (6 bases). Germline V gene sequence: CDR1 MNHEY, CDR2 SMNVEV (reference sequence). The CDR3 runs 14 residues. V lost 6 bases and J lost 4, with 13 bases in between. The CDR3 sequence is CASRPGQKNQPQHF. CDR3 bases: TGTGCCAGCAGACCCGGACAGAAAAATCAGCCCCAGCATTTT.

The V call is TRBV7-9, the J call TRBJ2-5, with 11 bases matching TRBD1. Germline CDR1 reads SEHNR; CDR2 reads FQNEAQ (reference sequence). The CDR3 contains 16 residues. With 5 bases clipped from V and 3 bases from J, the junction kept 8 bases outside the gene matches. DNA of the CDR3: TGTGCCAGCAGCCAACTCGGACAGGGGGCGAAAGAGACCCAGTACTTC. It encodes CASSQLGQGAKETQYF.

This rearrangement joins TRBV9 to TRBJ2-4; no clear D. The V gene lost 0 bases and the J gene lost 1 base, with 8 bases spanning the gap. CDR1 SGDLS and CDR2 YYNGEE come from the germline V gene. CDR3 length: 15 amino acids. CDR3 bases: TGTGCCAGCAGCGTAGGGGTGGGGGCCAAAAACATTCAGTACTTC. It codes for CASSVGVGAKNIQYF.

This chain links TRBV28 with TRBJ1-2; tentative D call: TRBD1 (5 bases). V lost 5 bases, J lost 1 base, and 14 bases lay in between. Germline CDR1 MDHEN, CDR2 SYDVKM. The CDR3 is made up of 15 amino acids. The CDR3 bases are TGTGCCAGCAGTCCCGGGGGGACTAATAACTATGGCTACACCTTC. Translation gives CASSPGGTNNYGYTF.

The chain couples TRBV5-1 to TRBJ1-2; 10 nucleotides agree with TRBD1. Germline V gene data show CDR1 as SGHRS and CDR2 as YFSETQ. Germline trimming cut 5 bases from V and 6 bases from J; bases unmatched to any gene: 10. This CDR3 contains 15 residues. CDR3 nucleotide sequence: TGCGCCAGCAGTCGAGACCTGACAGGGGGCGATGGCTACACCTTC. As protein: CASSRDLTGGDGYTF.

The V call is TRBV2, the J call TRBJ1-1; the D is unclear. Germline V gene sequence: CDR1 SNHLY, CDR2 FYNNEI. V lost 5 bases to trimming and J lost 1 base, with 11 bases between them. The CDR3 is 14 amino acids. The CDR3 here is CASSLWVRNTEAFF. CDR3 DNA: TGTGCCAGCAGTCTGTGGGTAAGGAACACTGAAGCTTTCTTT.

The chain is built from TRBV5-4 and TRBJ1-6; D call uncertain. The germline V gene encodes CDR1 SGHNT and CDR2 YYREEE (reference sequence). The V end was cut by 0 bases, the J end by 7 bases, with 11 bases between. There are 15 residues in the CDR3. The CDR3 coding sequence is TGTGCCAGCAGCTTGGTAGGGAATATGAATTCACCCCTCCACTTT. It encodes CASSLVGNMNSPLHF.